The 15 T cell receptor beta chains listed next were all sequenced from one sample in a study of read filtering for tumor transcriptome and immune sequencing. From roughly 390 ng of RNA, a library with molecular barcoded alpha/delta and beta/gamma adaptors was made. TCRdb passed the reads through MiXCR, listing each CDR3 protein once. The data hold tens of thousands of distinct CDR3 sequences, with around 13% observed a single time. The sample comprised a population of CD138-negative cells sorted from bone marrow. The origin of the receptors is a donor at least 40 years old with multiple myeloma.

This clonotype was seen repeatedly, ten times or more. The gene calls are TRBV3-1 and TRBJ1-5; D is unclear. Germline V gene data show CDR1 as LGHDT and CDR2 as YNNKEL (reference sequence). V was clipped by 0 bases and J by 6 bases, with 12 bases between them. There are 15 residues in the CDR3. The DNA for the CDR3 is TGTGCCAGCAGCCAAGATGCAGGACGCGGTCAGCCCCAGCATTTT. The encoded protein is CASSQDAGRGQPQHF.

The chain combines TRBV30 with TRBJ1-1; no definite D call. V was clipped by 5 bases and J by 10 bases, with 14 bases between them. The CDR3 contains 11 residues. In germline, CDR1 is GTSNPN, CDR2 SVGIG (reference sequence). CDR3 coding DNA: TGTGCCTGGGTCCAGGCCGTTGTAGCTTTCTTT. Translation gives CAWVQAVVAFF. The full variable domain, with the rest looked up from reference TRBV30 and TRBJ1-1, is SQTIHQWPATLVQPVGSPLSLECTVEGTSNPNLYWYRQAAGRGLQLLFYSVGIGQISSEVPQNLSASRPQDRQFILSSKKLLLSDSGFYLCAWVQAVVAFFGQGTRLTVV.

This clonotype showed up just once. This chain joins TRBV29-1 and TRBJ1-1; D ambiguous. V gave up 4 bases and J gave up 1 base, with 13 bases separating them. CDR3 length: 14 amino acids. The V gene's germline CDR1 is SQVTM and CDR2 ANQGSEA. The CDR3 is CSVGKTDWNTEAFF. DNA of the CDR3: TGCAGCGTTGGGAAAACAGATTGGAACACTGAAGCTTTCTTT.

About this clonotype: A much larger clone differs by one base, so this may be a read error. CDR3 loop: CASSVGSGQGDTEVFF. The CDR3 DNA is TGTGCCAGCAGCGTAGGGTCGGGACAGGGGGACACTGAAGTTTTCTTT. V is TRBV9 and J is TRBJ1-1, with TRBD1 matching over 11 bases. The CDR3 has 16 amino acids. Germline V gene lookup returns CDR1 SGDLS and CDR2 YYNGEE. Together with reference TRBV9 and TRBJ1-1, the CDR3 gives the full variable domain: DSGVTQTPKHLITATGQRVTLRCSPRSGDLSVYWYQQSLDQGLQFLIQYYNGEERAKGNILERFSAQQFPDLHSELNLSSLELGDSALYFCASSVGSGQGDTEVFFGQGTRLTVV.

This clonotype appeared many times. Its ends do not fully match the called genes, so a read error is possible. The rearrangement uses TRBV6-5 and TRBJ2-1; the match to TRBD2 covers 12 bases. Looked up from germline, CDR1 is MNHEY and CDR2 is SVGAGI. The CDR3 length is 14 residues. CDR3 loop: CASRGLAGYNEQFF. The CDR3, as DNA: TGCGCCAGCAGGGGACTAGCGGGCTACAATGAGCAGTTCTTC.

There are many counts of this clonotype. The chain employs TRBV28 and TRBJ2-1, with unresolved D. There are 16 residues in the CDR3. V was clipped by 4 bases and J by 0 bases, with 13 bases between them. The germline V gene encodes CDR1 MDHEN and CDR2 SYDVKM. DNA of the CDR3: TGTGCCAGCAGTTCTCCCAGCGAGAGCTCCTACAATGAGCAGTTCTTC. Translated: CASSSPSESSYNEQFF.

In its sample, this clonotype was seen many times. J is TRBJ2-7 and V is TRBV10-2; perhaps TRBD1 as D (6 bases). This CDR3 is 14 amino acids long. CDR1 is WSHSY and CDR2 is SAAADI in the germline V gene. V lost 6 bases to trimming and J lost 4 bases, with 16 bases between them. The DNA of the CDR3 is TGCGCCAGCAGAGGACAGCCCCCCGTATACGAGCAGTACTTC. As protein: CASRGQPPVYEQYF.

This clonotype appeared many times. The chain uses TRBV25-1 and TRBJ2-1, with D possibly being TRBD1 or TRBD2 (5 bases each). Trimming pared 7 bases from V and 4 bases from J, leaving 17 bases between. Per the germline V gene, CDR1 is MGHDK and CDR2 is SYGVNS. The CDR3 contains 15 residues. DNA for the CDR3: TGTGCCAGCATCGAGGGGCACAGCAATTACAATGAGCAGTTCTTC. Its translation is CASIEGHSNYNEQFF.

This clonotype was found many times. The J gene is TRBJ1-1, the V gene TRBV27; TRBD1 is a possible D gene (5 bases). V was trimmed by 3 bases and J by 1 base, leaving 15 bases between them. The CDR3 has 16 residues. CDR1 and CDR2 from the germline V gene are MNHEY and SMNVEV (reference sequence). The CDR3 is CASSLYIRDGNTEAFF. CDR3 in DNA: TGTGCCAGCAGTTTGTATATCCGGGACGGGAACACTGAAGCTTTCTTT.

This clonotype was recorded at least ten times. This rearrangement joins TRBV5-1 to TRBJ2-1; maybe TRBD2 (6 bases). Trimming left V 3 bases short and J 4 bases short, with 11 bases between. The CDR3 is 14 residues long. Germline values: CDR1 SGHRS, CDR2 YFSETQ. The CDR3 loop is CASSSTRQYNEQFF. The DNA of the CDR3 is TGCGCCAGCAGCTCGACTAGGCAGTACAATGAGCAGTTCTTC.

Written as DNA, the CDR3 is TGTGCCAGCAGCCACGCGGGAGGGGGAGAGACCCAGTACTTC. Translating it yields CASSHAGGGETQYF. The chain links TRBV3-1 to TRBJ2-5, with 9 bases aligning to TRBD2. The CDR3 runs 14 residues. Germline CDR1 is LGHDT and CDR2 is YNNKEL (reference sequence). J was trimmed by 4 bases and V by 3 bases; bases with no gene match: 3.

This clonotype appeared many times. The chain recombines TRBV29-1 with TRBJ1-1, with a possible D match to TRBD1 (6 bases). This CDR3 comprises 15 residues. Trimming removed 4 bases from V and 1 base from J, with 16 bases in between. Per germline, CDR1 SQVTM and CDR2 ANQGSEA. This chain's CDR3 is CSVVRWTQGNTEAFF. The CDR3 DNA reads TGCAGCGTTGTTCGATGGACACAGGGGAACACTGAAGCTTTCTTT.

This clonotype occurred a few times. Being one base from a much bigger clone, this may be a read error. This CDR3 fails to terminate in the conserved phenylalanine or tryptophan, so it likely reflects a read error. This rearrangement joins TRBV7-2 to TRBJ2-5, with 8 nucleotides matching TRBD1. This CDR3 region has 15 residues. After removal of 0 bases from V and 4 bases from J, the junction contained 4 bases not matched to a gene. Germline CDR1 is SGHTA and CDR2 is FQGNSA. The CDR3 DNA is TGTGCCAGCAGCTTAGCCTCAGGACAGGGAGAGACCCAGTACCTC. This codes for CASSLASGQGETQYL.

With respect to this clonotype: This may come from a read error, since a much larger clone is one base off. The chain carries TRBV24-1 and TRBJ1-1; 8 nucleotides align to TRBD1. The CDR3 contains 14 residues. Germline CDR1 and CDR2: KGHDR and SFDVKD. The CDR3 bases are TGTGCCACCAGTGACCGACAGGGGAACACTGGAGCTTTCTTT. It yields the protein CATSDRQGNTGAFF.

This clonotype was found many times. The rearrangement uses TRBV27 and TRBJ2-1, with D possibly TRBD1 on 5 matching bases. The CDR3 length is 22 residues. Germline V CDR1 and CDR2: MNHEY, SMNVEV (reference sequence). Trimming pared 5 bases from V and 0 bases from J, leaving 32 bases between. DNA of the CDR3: TGTGCCAGCAGTATGGACCGAACCAAAGGACACAAAGCCTTTATCTCCTACAATGAGCAGTTCTTC. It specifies CASSMDRTKGHKAFISYNEQFF.